A selection of T cell receptor beta chains follows, all from one sample in a study of cytomegalovirus exposure and HLA in healthy donors. The assay was immunoSEQ multiplex PCR, and TCRdb's table has in-frame clones only and misses some. The data show about 190,000 clones, over 70% seen once. Material for sequencing was PBMCs. These receptors were taken from a woman in her twenties or thirties in good health and CMV-seropositive. The CDR3 runs from the conserved cysteine through the conserved F or W.

J gene	V gene	CDR3 length	CDR3 protein
TRBJ1-1	TRBV7-6	13	CASSRSLNTEAFF
TRBJ2-7	TRBV5-4	13	CASSSGETYEQYF
TRBJ2-2	TRBV5-1	17	CASSLGSGRPGTGELFF
TRBJ2-7	TRBV6-5	15	CASSSAGRRPSEQYF
TRBJ2-7	TRBV10-2	11	CASSVGYEQYF
TRBJ2-1	TRBV9	20	CASSVATGVGVGQGYNEQFF
TRBJ1-1	TRBV6-5	15	CASSYGRRASTEAFF
TRBJ2-1	TRBV7-2	16	CASSSRGGTATREQFF
TRBJ1-1	TRBV7-9	14	CASSFSGDNTEAFF
TRBJ1-4	TRBV5-1	16	CASSLGIATTNEKLFF
TRBJ1-2	TRBV5-1	13	CASSFRDRDGYTF
TRBJ1-1	TRBV28	14	CASSPLSGNTEAFF
TRBJ2-5	TRBV6-1	14	CASSAPTSANEQYF
TRBJ1-1	TRBV19	17	CASSTGGTARPFTEAFF
TRBJ2-3	TRBV19	15	CASSIFAGRTDTQYF
TRBJ2-7	TRBV7-8	13	CASSPGQVYEQYF
TRBJ2-7	TRBV28	14	CASSRAGGLFEQYF
TRBJ2-7	TRBV19	14	CASSTVQGKYEQYF
TRBJ2-1	TRBV28	14	CASSLRGLAGEQFF
TRBJ1-5	TRBV4-2	15	CASSQEGGGNQPQHF
TRBJ2-7	TRBV9	16	CASRRGGAGSTYEQYF
TRBJ2-1	TRBV6-1	13	CASSEGGGYEQFF
TRBJ1-2	TRBV5-4	14	CASSQDRGIDGYTF
-	TRBV5-1	16	CASSHGQSRGSYEQYF
-	TRBV27	15	CASTSLRARSYEQYF
TRBJ2-5	TRBV6-6	15	CASSYLAGAKGTQYF
TRBJ2-7	TRBV18	17	CASSPLRNSQSSYEQYF
TRBJ2-7	TRBV9	14	CASSVGSAAGEQYF
TRBJ2-5	TRBV11-2	16	CASSLVVTGARETQYF
TRBJ1-5	TRBV6-9	13	CAKRTGGCQPQHF
TRBJ2-5	TRBV28	14	CASSPGFMGETQYF
TRBJ2-4	TRBV10-1	15	CASSESWGPKNIQYF
TRBJ1-5	TRBV6-5	14	CASSLTGGSQPQHF
TRBJ2-1	TRBV4-2	16	CASSQDRGGSADEQFF
TRBJ1-5	TRBV28	14	CASSSLSRVQPQHF
TRBJ1-2	TRBV28	12	CASKQGLRGYTF
TRBJ1-1	TRBV7-6	17	CASSLGGDRGLNTEAFF
TRBJ2-5	TRBV5-4	16	CASSPVLMAAPETQYF
TRBJ2-1	TRBV10-3	15	CAISETSGGNNEQFF
TRBJ2-3	TRBV27	12	CASSPRGDTQYF
TRBJ1-1	TRBV28	16	CASSGDRGLGDTEAFF
TRBJ2-7	TRBV27	15	CASSLSAGAQYEQYF
TRBJ2-7	TRBV7-6	15	CASSSPTSGPYEQYF
TRBJ1-6	TRBV5-1	17	CASSSSTGAGGNSPLHF
TRBJ1-5	TRBV28	15	CASSWDRFLNQPQHF
TRBJ1-1	TRBV2	14	CASSAMVMNTEAFF
TRBJ2-1	TRBV7-9	17	CASSSRRLAGAYNEQFF
TRBJ2-7	TRBV7-2	14	CASSFRGLDYEQYF
TRBJ2-4	TRBV4-2	20	CASSQWLGSGDLLAKNIQYF
TRBJ1-1	TRBV21-1	13	CAPRQGRKTEAFF
TRBJ1-2	TRBV6-5	15	CASSYSDRGPSGYTF
TRBJ2-7	TRBV5-5	13	CASRLWHSYEQYF
-	TRBV14	13	CASSTDRVNEQYF
TRBJ1-1	TRBV6-4	14	CASRIMGGNTEAFF
TRBJ1-3	TRBV2	16	CASSPELTGNGNTIYF
TRBJ2-5	TRBV4-1	12	CASSHIQETQYF
TRBJ2-7	TRBV5-1	17	CASSLGRLAGVSDEQYF
TRBJ1-2	TRBV2	13	CASRRNRDGGYTF
TRBJ2-1	TRBV6-5	11	CASSLDNEQFF
TRBJ2-7	TRBV7-2	13	CASSLTPGGEQYF